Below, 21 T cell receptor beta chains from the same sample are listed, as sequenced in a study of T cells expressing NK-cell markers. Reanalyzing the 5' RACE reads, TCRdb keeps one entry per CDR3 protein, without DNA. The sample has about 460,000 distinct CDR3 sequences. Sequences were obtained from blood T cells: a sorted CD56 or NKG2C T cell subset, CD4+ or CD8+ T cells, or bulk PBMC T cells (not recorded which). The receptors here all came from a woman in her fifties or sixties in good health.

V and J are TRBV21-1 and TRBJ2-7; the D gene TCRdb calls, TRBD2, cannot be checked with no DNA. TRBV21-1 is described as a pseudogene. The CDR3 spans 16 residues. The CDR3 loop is CASSVRGAGGLSEQYF.

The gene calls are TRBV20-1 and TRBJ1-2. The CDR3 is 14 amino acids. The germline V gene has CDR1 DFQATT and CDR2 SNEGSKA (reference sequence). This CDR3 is CSAREAGRSYGYTF.

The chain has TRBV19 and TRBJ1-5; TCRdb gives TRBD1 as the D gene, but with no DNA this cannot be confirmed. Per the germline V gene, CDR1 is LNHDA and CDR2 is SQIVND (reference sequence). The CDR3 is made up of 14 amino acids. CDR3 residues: CASSVTGNGQPQHF.

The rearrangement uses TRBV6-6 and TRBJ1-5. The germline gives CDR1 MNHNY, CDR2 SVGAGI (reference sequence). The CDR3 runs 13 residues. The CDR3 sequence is CASSYVPSEPQHF.

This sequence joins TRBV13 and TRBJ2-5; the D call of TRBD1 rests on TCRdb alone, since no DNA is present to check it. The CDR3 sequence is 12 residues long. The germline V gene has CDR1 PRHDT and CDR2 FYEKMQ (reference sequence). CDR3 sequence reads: CASGGNGETQYF.

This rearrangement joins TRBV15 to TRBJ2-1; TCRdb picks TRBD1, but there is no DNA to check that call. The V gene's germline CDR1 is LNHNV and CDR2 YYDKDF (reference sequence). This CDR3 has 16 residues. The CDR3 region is CATSRAQDGIYSEQFF.

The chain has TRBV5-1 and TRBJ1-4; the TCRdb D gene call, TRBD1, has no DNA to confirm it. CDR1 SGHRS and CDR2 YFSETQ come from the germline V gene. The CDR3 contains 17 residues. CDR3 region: CASSLDGGSSTNEKLFF.

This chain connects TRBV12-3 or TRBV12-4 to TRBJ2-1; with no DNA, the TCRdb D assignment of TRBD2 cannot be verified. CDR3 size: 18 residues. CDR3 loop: CASSRLAGGARLRNEQFF.

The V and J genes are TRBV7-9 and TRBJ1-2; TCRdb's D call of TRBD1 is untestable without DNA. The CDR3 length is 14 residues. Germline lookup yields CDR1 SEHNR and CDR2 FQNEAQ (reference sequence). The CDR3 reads CASSLSRAEDGYTF.

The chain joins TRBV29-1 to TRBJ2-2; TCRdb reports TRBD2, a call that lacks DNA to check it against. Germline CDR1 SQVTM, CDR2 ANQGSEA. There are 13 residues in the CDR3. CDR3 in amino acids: CSVLLAGGGELFF.

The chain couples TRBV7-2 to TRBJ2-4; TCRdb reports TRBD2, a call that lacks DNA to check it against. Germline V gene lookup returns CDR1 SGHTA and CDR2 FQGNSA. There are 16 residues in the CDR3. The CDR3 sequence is CASSTRGPSEKNIQYF.

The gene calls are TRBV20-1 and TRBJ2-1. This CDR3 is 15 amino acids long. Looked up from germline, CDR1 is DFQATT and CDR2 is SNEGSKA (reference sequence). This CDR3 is CSARLTRFSYNEQFF.

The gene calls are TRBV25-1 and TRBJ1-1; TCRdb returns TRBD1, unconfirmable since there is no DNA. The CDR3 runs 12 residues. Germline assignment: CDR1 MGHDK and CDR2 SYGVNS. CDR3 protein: CASPSGAAEAFF.

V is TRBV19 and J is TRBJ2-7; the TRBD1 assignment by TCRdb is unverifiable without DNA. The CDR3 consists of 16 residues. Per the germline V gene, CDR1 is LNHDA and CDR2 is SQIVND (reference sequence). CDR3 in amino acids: CASSGFSPKASYEQYF.

CDR3 region: CASSAVGAYTDTQYF. This chain connects TRBV25-1 to TRBJ2-3; TCRdb gives TRBD2 as the D gene, but with no DNA this cannot be confirmed. Per germline, CDR1 MGHDK and CDR2 SYGVNS. This CDR3 is 15 amino acids long.

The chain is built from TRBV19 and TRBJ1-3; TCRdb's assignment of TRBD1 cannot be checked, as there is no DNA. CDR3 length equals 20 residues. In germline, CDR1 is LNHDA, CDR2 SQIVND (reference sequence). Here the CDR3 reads CASSGKPGQGSLNAGNTIYF. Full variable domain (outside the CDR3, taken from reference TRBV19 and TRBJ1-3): DGGITQSPKYLFRKEGQNVTLSCEQNLNHDAMYWYRQDPGQGLRLIYYSQIVNDFQKGDIAEGYSVSREKKESFPLTVTSAQKNPTAFYLCASSGKPGQGSLNAGNTIYFGEGSWLTVV.

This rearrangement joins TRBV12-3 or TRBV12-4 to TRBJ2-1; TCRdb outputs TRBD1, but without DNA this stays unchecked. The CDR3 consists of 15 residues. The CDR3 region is CASRDYRDRQNEQFF.

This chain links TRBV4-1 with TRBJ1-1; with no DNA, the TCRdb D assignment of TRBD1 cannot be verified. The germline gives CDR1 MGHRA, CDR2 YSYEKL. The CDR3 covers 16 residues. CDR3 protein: CASSRGDRGMNTEAFF.

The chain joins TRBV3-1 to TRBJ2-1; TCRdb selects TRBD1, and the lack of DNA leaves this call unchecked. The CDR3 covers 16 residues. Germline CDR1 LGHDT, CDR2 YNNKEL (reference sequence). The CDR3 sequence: CASSQATGQTYNEQFF.

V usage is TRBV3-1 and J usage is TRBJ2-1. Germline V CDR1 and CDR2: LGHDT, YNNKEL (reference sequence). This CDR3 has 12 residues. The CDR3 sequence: CASSPLYNEQFF.

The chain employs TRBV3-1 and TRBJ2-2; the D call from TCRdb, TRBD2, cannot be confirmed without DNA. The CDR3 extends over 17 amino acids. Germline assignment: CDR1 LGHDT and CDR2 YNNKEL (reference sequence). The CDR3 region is CASSQGAGLAGEAELFF.